This TCR beta chain comes out of a study of blood T cell repertoires in COVID-19. For the study at large: Acute and convalescent COVID-19 samples came from the United States, Italy and Spain. PBMCs, B-cell-depleted T cells, or T cells were the source of the cDNA or gDNA that made up the material.

Trimming shortened V by 4 bases and J by 3 bases, and 14 bases separated the two germline ends. The CDR3 is 14 amino acids. Germline V gene lookup returns CDR1 SQVTM and CDR2 ANQGSEA. In the original workflow: Estimation of nucleated cell counts was performed using reference gene primer amplification. Only in-frame clones appear in the TCRdb table, and some are missing; sequencing was by immunoSEQ multiplex PCR. V, J and clone size are taken as reported in that table, and D and trimming were inferred from the DNA itself. This sample has roughly 260,000 clones, with about 89% found just once. The sequenced sample consisted of peripheral blood. The chain has TRBV29-1 and TRBJ2-3; unclear D gene. The source is a man in his forties who had recovered from COVID-19. CDR3 coding DNA: TGCAGCGTTGGTATATCGGGTGTTACAGATACGCAGTATTTT. It codes for CSVGISGVTDTQYF.